This record looks at one T cell receptor beta chain sequence and its context. This clonotype is labeled medium-sized (0.01 to 0.1%). Its recognized antigen is unknown. No much larger clone is present one base from it, and per-base qualities are unavailable. Clipping removes 9 bases from V and 6 bases from J, with 15 as the unmatched junction base count. CDR1 LNHDA and CDR2 SQIVND are derived from the germline V gene (reference sequence). From cysteine to phenylalanine, the CDR3 is 16 amino acids long. The read is trimmed to its CDR3 DNA, 48 bases read in frame from base 1. This specimen comes from a study of liver allograft versus peripheral blood T cells (dated by TCRdb to the early 2020s). Concerning the study at large: The study compared the T cell receptor repertoires present in transplanted livers with the repertoires present in the peripheral blood of liver transplant recipients. The full study reports these points: T cell receptor repertoires inside liver allografts were reported to differ from those detected in peripheral blood.

These reads were obtained on an Illumina MiSeq. The public reads were reprocessed in TCRdb via fastp at Q25 and MiXCR, keeping in-frame beta chains. For every CDR3 protein sequence, its rows merge into one entry that carries the most common genes and DNA. Recorded for this sample are about 9,200 distinct CDR3 sequences; approximately 19% of them occurred a single time. The leading ten clones occupy 1.5% to 2% of the sample. The sequence links TRBV19 to TRBJ1-5, and 9 bases in between align with TRBD1. This clonotype was obtained from a human patient who had a liver transplant. Some T cells may originate with the graft donor following a transplant. CDR3 loop: CASSRDRDASGQPQHF. The DNA sequence is TGTGCCAGCTCCCGGGACAGGGACGCGTCAGGTCAGCCCCAGCATTTT.